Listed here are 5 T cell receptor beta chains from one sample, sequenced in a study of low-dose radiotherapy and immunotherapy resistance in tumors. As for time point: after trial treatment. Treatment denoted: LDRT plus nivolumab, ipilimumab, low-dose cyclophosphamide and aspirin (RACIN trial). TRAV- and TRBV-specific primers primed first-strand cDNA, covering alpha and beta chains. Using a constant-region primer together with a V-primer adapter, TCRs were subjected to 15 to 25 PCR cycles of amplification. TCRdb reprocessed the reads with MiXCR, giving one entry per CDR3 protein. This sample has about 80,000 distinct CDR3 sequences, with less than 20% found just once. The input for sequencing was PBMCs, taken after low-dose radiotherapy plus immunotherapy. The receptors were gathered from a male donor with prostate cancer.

DNA for the CDR3: TGCAGCGTTGCGGGGGAGCGAGGAAACACCATATATTTT. Protein product: CSVAGERGNTIYF. The rearrangement links TRBV20-1 to TRBJ1-3; possible D gene TRBD1, 5 bases. The CDR3 is 13 residues long. The germline gives CDR1 DFQATT, CDR2 SNEGSKA (reference sequence).

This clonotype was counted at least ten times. CDR3 protein: CASSIVGAQFF. The CDR3 bases are TGTGCCAGTAGTATTGTTGGGGCACAGTTCTTC. This chain links TRBV19 with TRBJ2-1; D is perhaps TRBD1 (5 bases). The CDR3 runs 11 residues. Germline assignment: CDR1 LNHDA and CDR2 SQIVND (reference sequence). V gave up 3 bases and J gave up 13 bases, with 10 bases separating them.

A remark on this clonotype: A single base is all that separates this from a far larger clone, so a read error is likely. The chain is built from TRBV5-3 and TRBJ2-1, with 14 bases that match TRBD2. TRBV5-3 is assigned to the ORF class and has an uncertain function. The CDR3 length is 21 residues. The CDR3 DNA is TGTGCCAGCAGCTTAGAAACGGGACTAGCGGGAGCAAAAACAAGCTACAATGTGCAGTTCTTC. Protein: CASSLETGLAGAKTSYNVQFF.

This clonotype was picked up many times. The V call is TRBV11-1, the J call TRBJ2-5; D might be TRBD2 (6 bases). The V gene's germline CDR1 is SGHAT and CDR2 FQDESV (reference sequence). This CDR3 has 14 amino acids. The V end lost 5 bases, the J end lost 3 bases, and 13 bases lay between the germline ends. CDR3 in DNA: TGTGCCAGCAGCCCTCAGGCGGGGAAAGAGACCCAGTACTTC. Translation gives CASSPQAGKETQYF.

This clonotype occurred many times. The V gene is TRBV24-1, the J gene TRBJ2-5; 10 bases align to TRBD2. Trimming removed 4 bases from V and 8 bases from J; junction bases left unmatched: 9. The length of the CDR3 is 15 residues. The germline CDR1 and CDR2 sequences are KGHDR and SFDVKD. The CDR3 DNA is TGTGCCACCAGTGAGTCAGGACTAGCGGCCAGTACCCAGTACTTC. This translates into CATSESGLAASTQYF.